This entry lists 10 T cell receptor beta chains sequenced from one sample in a study of blood T cell repertoires in COVID-19. The protocol was immunoSEQ multiplex PCR, while the TCRdb copy is restricted to in-frame clones and leaves out a portion. The sample lists roughly 250,000 clones; 87% were seen once. The sequenced material came from PBMCs or T cells enriched from blood (not recorded which). The origin of the receptors is a woman aged 25 to 45 with acute COVID-19.

This chain connects TRBV19 to TRBJ2-3; D might be TRBD2 (7 bases). Trimming stripped 6 bases from V and 1 base from J, with 11 bases between. The CDR3 has 14 residues. Per germline, CDR1 LNHDA and CDR2 SQIVND (reference sequence). In DNA, the CDR3 is TGTGCCAGTAGGAAGGGGGGGGGCACAGATACGCAGTATTTT. Translation: CASRKGGGTDTQYF.

The rearrangement joins TRBV24-1 to TRBJ1-1; 7 positions agree with TRBD1. In germline, CDR1 is KGHDR, CDR2 SFDVKD. This CDR3 is built from 15 residues. V was pared by 2 bases and J by 0 bases, with 2 bases of the junction left unmatched. CDR3 loop: CATSDSRGVNTEAFF. DNA of the CDR3: TGTGCCACCAGTGATTCCAGGGGGGTGAACACTGAAGCTTTCTTT.

The chain uses TRBV19 and TRBJ2-6, with D perhaps TRBD2 (6 bases). The germline V gene encodes CDR1 LNHDA and CDR2 SQIVND (reference sequence). The CDR3 contains 17 residues. V lost 3 bases, J lost 0 bases, and 12 bases lay in between. The CDR3 loop is CASSIDGGSSGANVLTF. CDR3 coding DNA: TGTGCCAGTAGTATTGACGGGGGTAGCTCTGGGGCCAACGTCCTGACTTTC.

In nucleotides, the CDR3 is TGTGCCAGCAGTGGGACAGGGAGATCTTTGGGGGCCAACGTCCTGACTTTC. It encodes CASSGTGRSLGANVLTF. The chain combines TRBV7-9 with TRBJ2-6, with 9 bases fitting TRBD1. J was trimmed by 4 bases and V by 6 bases; bases with no gene match: 10. Germline V gene data show CDR1 as SEHNR and CDR2 as FQNEAQ (reference sequence). CDR3 length equals 17 residues.

Here the CDR3 DNA reads TGTGCCAGCAGCTCACAGGGGCAAGAGACCCAGTACTTC. It specifies CASSSQGQETQYF. The chain links TRBV12-3 or TRBV12-4 to TRBJ2-5; 7 bases are a match to TRBD1. Trimming removed 6 bases from V and 2 bases from J; junction bases left unmatched: 3. The CDR3 is 13 residues long.

V is TRBV5-8 and J is TRBJ2-1; TRBD2 aligns across 11 bases. The CDR3 length is 15 residues. CDR1 and CDR2 from the germline V gene are SGHTS and YDEGEE. V was clipped by 1 base and J by 6 bases; unmatched bases: 3. Here the CDR3 DNA reads TGTGCCAGCAGCTTGTGGCTAGCGGGGGGCAATGAGCAGTTCTTC. It specifies CASSLWLAGGNEQFF.

The J gene is TRBJ1-6, the V gene TRBV19; maybe TRBD1 (6 bases). Deletions cut 3 bases from V and 8 bases from J, with 20 bases between. In germline, CDR1 is LNHDA, CDR2 SQIVND (reference sequence). CDR3 length: 17 residues. The CDR3 spells CASSIYPQQGFHSPLHF. The CDR3 nucleotides read TGTGCCAGTAGTATTTACCCCCAACAGGGTTTCCATTCACCCCTCCACTTT.

The CDR3 DNA follows: TGTGCCAGCAGCGATGGGGGGAGGTCCTACAATGAGCAGTTCTTC. It specifies CASSDGGRSYNEQFF. The genes are TRBV6-5 and TRBJ2-1; weak D call: TRBD2 (6 bases). Deletions cut 6 bases from V and 1 base from J, with 13 bases between. This CDR3 is built from 15 residues. Germline V gene data show CDR1 as MNHEY and CDR2 as SVGAGI.

The rearrangement links TRBV5-1 to TRBJ2-5; D is ambiguous. Germline V CDR1 and CDR2: SGHRS, YFSETQ. This CDR3 comprises 13 residues. V was trimmed by 2 bases and J by 5 bases, leaving 10 bases between them. The CDR3 sequence is CASSLPVRETQYF. The CDR3 nucleotides are TGCGCCAGCAGCTTACCCGTACGGGAGACCCAGTACTTC.

The J gene is TRBJ2-2, the V gene TRBV19; D is unclear. CDR3 length equals 13 residues. Trimming left V 2 bases short and J 3 bases short, with 4 bases between. Germline CDR1 reads LNHDA; CDR2 reads SQIVND (reference sequence). CDR3: CASSIRYTGELFF. CDR3 in DNA: TGTGCCAGTAGTATACGGTACACCGGGGAGCTGTTTTTT.